The entry that follows covers one T cell receptor (beta chain) sequence. The antigen remains unidentified. Germline loops: CDR1 SGHDT, CDR2 YYEEEE. The CDR3 sequence is 12 residues long. Trimming took off 2 bases at V and 4 bases at J, with 7 bases between the two ends. Excluded were patients having autoimmune disease history or systemic immunosuppression. Peripheral blood came from all dose cohorts at three timepoints. The repertoire was sequenced with immunoSEQ multiplex PCR; TCRdb's copy has only in-frame clones and lacks some. Found here are 45,000 to 65,000 clones, less than 90% of them singletons; the top ten hold around 15%. This specimen belongs to a study of OX40 agonist ivuxolimab in advanced cancers. General study points: Averaging showed that CD8+ T cells had more expanded clones than CD4+ did. CD4+ and CD8+ blood T cells expanded clonally by week 6 at 0.1 to 3.0 mg/kg.

The material was CD4+ or CD8+ T cells sorted from blood, obtained in a trial of the OX40 agonist ivuxolimab. The TCR comes from an adult with an advanced solid tumor such as melanoma, head and neck, liver or kidney cancer. The chain has TRBV5-6 and TRBJ2-7, with TRBD1 as a possible D gene (6 bases). CDR3 protein: CASSFQGYEQYF. DNA for the CDR3: TGTGCCAGCAGCTTTCAGGGGTACGAGCAGTACTTC.